The entry below describes one T cell receptor beta chain. How the authors handled the data: ImmunoSEQ yielded junction-only sequences lacking quality scores, so filtering differed. Sequencing was performed with immunoSEQ multiplex PCR; in TCRdb, only in-frame clones are kept and a portion is missing. V, J and clone size are taken as reported in that table, and D and trimming were inferred from the DNA itself. The sample comprises roughly 1 million clones, 75% of which are singletons, and approximately 1.5% rests with the top ten. The healthy adult donors were HIV-negative and reported no recent acute infections or vaccinations. This specimen belongs to a study of shared clonotypes between healthy human individuals. The CDR3 is made up of 12 amino acids. Trimming left V 3 bases short and J 6 bases short, with 10 bases between. Per germline, CDR1 SGHDT and CDR2 YYEEEE.

The source of this sequence is a man younger than 35 in good health. Material: memory CD4+ T cells sorted from blood. Regarding subset: CD45RA-negative fraction. The J gene is TRBJ2-7, the V gene TRBV5-6; D may be TRBD1 or TRBD2 (5 bases each). As DNA, the CDR3 is TGTGCCAGCAGCTCGGGGCGTCGCGAGCAGTACTTC. This gives the protein CASSSGRREQYF. The full variable domain, in which reference TRBV5-6 and TRBJ2-7 provide the parts outside the CDR3, is DAGVTQSPTHLIKTRGQQVTLRCSPKSGHDTVSWYQQALGQGPQFIFQYYEEEERQRGNFPDRFSGHQFPNYSSELNVNALLLGDSALYLCASSSGRREQYFGPGTRLTVT.